These 3 T cell receptor beta chains were sequenced from one sample in a study of shared clonotypes between healthy human individuals. Profiling relied on immunoSEQ multiplex PCR, and the TCRdb table lists in-frame clones only, not all of them. Of a few million clones in the sample, around 90% were seen once. The source material was naive CD4+ T cells from PBMCs. Stated subset: CD45RA+ positively selected. The receptors were sampled from a man between 18 and 35 years old in good health. Some clones in this sample may be carry-over from other donors' samples.

The V call is TRBV5-1, the J call TRBJ2-5, with 9 positions matching TRBD2. Germline V gene data show CDR1 as SGHRS and CDR2 as YFSETQ. V shed 6 bases and J 5 bases; nucleotides not matched to a gene: 8. CDR3 length: 14 residues. The CDR3 loop reads CASNSGSDVETQYF. CDR3 nucleotide sequence: TGCGCCAGCAATAGCGGGAGTGACGTGGAGACCCAGTACTTC.

The J gene is TRBJ2-1, the V gene TRBV5-1; TRBD2 matches at 11 bases. This CDR3 is 16 amino acids long. Germline V lookup: CDR1 SGHRS, CDR2 YFSETQ. The V and J ends lost 3 bases and 8 bases, in that order; junction bases with no gene match: 10. The CDR3 DNA follows: TGCGCCAGCAGCTCCAATAGCGGGAGGGCCGTCGATGAGCAGTTCTTC. It encodes CASSSNSGRAVDEQFF.

The chain combines TRBV5-1 with TRBJ1-4; tentative D call: TRBD1 (5 bases). The length of the CDR3 is 13 residues. V dropped 7 bases and J dropped 6 bases, with 13 bases sitting between them. Germline loops: CDR1 SGHRS, CDR2 YFSETQ. CDR3 region: CASGRGKDEKLFF. The DNA of the CDR3 is TGCGCCAGCGGGAGGGGAAAGGATGAAAAACTGTTTTTT.